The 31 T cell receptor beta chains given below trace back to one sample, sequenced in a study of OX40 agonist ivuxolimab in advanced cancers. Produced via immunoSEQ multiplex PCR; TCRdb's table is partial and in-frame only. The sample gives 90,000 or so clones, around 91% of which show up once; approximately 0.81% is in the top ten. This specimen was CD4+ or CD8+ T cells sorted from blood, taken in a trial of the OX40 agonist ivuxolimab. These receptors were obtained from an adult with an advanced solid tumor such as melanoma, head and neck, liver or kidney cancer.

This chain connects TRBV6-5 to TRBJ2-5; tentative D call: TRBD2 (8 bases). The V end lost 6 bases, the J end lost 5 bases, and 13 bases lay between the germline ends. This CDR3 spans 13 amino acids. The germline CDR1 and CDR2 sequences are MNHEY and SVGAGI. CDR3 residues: CASRLAGQETQYF. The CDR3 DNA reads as TGTGCCAGCAGGTTAGCGGGACAGGAGACCCAGTACTTC.

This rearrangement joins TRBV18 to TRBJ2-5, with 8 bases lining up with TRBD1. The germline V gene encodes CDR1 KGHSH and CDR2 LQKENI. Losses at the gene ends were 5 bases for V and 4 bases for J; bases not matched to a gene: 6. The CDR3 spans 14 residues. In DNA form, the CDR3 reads TGTGCCAGCTCAAGGCAGGGGGCAGGAGAGACCCAGTACTTC. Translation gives CASSRQGAGETQYF.

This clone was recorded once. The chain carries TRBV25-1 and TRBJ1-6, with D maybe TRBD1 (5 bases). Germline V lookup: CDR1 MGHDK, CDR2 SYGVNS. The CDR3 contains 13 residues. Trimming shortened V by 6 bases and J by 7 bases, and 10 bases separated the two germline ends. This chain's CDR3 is CASRGQVNSPLHF. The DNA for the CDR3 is TGTGCCAGCAGGGGGCAGGTGAATTCACCCCTCCACTTT.

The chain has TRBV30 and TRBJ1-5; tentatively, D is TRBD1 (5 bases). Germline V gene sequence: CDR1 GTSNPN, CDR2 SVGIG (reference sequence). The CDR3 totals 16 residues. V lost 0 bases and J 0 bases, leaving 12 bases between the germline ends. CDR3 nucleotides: TGTGCCTGGAGTGTACCAGGGTGGTATAGCAATCAGCCCCAGCATTTT. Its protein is CAWSVPGWYSNQPQHF.

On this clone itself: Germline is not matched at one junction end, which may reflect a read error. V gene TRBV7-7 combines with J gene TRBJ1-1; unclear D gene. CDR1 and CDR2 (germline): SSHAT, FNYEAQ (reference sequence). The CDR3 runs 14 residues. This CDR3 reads CASTPLPENTEAFF. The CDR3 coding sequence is TGTGCTAGCACCCCCCTCCCGGAGAACACTGAAGCTTTCTTT.

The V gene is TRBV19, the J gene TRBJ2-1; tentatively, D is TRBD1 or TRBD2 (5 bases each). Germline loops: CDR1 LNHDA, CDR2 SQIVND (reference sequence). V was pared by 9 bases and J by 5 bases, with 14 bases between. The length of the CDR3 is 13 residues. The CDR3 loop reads CASRGVTNNEQFF. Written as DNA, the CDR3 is TGTGCCAGCCGAGGGGTTACGAACAATGAGCAGTTCTTC.

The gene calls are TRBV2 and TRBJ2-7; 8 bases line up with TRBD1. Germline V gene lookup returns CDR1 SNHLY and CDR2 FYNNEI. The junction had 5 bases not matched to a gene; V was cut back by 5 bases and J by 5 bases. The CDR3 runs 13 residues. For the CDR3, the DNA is TGTGCCAGCAGTCCGCGGACAGGGCACGAGCAGTACTTC. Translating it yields CASSPRTGHEQYF.

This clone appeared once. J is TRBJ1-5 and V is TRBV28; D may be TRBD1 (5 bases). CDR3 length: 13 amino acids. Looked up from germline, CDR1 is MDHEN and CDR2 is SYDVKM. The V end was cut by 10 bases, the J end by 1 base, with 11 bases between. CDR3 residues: CATSRDSNQPQHF. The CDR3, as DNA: TGTGCCACTTCGCGGGACAGCAATCAGCCCCAGCATTTT. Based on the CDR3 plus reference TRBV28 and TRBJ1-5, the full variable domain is DVKVTQSSRYLVKRTGEKVFLECVQDMDHENMFWYRQDPGLGLRLIYFSYDVKMKEKGDIPEGYSVSREKKERFSLILESASTNQTSMYLCATSRDSNQPQHFGDGTRLSIL.

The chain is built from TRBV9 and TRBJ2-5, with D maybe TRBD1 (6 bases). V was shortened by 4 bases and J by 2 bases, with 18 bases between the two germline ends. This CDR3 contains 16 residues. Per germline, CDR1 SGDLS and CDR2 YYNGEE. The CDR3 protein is CASSFRIGGVQETQYF. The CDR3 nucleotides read TGTGCCAGCAGCTTTAGGATAGGGGGAGTACAAGAGACCCAGTACTTC.

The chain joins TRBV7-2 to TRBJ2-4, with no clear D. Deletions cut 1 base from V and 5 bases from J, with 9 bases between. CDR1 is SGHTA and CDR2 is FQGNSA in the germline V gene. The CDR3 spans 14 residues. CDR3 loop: CASSLDGGENIQYF. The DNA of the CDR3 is TGTGCCAGCAGCTTAGACGGCGGAGAAAACATTCAGTACTTC.

The CDR3 nucleotides are TGTGCCAGCAGCTTAGGTTCAGCTACCTACAATGAGCAGTTCTTC. Translating it yields CASSLGSATYNEQFF. The chain combines TRBV7-2 with TRBJ2-1; no firm D call. The germline V gene encodes CDR1 SGHTA and CDR2 FQGNSA. This CDR3 spans 15 amino acids. Trimming took off 1 base at V and 2 bases at J, with 9 bases between the two ends. Variable domain in full (rest from reference TRBV7-2 and TRBJ2-1): GAGVSQSPSNKVTEKGKDVELRCDPISGHTALYWYRQSLGQGLEFLIYFQGNSAPDKSGLPSDRFSAERTGGSVSTLTIQRTQQEDSAVYLCASSLGSATYNEQFFGPGTRLTVL.

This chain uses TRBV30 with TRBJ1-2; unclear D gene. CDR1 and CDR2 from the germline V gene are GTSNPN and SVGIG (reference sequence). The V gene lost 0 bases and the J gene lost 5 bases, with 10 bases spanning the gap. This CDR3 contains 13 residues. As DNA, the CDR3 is TGTGCCTGGAGTGTAAACAACCTATATGGCTACACCTTC. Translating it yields CAWSVNNLYGYTF.

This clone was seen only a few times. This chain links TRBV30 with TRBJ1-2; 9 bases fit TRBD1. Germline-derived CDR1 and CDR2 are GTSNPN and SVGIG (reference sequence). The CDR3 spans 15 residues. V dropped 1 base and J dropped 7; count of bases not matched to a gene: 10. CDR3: CAWSGGDRVLAGYTF. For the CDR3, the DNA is TGTGCCTGGAGTGGGGGGGACAGGGTCTTAGCTGGCTACACCTTC.

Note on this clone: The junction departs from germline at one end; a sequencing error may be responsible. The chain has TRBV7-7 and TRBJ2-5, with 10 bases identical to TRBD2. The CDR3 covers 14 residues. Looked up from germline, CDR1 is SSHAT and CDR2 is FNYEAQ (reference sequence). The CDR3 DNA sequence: TGTGCTAGCAGCAGCGGGACTAGCGTAGAGACCCAGTACTTC. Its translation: CASSSGTSVETQYF.

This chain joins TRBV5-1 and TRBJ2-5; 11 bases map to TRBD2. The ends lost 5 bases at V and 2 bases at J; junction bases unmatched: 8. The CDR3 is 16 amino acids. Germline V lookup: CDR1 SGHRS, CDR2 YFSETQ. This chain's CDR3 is CASSTGTSGIQETQYF. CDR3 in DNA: TGCGCCAGCAGTACCGGGACTAGCGGAATTCAAGAGACCCAGTACTTC.

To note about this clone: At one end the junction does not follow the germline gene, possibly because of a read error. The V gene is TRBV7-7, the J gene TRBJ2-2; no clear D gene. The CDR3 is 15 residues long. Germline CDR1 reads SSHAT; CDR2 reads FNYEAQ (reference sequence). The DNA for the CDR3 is TGTGCTAGCAGCTTAGGTCTGGGGAACACCGGGGAGCTGTTTTTT. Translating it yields CASSLGLGNTGELFF.

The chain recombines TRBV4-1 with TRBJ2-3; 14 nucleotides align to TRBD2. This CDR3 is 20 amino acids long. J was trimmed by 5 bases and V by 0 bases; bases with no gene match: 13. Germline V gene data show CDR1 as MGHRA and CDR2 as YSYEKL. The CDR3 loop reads CASSQEVIMGTSGSRDTQYF. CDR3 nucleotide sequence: TGCGCCAGCAGCCAAGAGGTTATAATGGGGACTAGCGGGAGTAGAGATACGCAGTATTTT.

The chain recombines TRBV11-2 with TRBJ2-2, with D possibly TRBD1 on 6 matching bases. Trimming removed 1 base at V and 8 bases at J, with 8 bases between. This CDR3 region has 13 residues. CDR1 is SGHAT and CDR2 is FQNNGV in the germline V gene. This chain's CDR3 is CASSLAGTGELFF. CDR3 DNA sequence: TGTGCCAGCAGCTTAGCCGGGACAGGGGAGCTGTTTTTT.

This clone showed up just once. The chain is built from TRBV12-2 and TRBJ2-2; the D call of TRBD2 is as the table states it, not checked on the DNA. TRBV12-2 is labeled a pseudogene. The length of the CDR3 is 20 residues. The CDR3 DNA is TGTGCAAGTCGCTTAGACGTAAACCTACTAGCGGGAGAGTACACCGGGGAGCTGTTTTTT. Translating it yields CASRLDVNLLAGEYTGELFF.

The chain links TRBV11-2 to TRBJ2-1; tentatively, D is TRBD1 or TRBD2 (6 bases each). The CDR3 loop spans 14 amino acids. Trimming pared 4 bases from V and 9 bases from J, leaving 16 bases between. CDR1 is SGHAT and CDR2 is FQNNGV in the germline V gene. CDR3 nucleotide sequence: TGTGCCAGCAGCTCCTCGGTCGGGGGCGGTGAGCAGTTCTTC. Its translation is CASSSSVGGGEQFF.

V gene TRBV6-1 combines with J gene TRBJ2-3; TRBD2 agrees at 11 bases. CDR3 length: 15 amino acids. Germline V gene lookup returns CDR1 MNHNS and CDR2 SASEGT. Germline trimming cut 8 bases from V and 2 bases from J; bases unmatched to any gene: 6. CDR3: CASGTSGVITDTQYF. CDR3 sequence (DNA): TGTGCCAGCGGGACTAGCGGCGTCATCACAGATACGCAGTATTTT.

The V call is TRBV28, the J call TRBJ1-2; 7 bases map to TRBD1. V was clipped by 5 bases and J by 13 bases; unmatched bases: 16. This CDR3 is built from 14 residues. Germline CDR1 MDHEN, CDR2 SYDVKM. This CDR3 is CASSPPGRGPSVTF. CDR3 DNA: TGTGCCAGCAGTCCCCCGGGTAGGGGGCCCTCGGTCACCTTC.

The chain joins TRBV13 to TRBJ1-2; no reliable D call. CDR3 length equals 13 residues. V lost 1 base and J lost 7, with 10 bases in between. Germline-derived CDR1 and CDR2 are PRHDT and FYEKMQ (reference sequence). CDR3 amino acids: CASSLVPAGGYTF. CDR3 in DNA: TGTGCCAGCAGCTTAGTCCCAGCGGGTGGCTACACCTTC.

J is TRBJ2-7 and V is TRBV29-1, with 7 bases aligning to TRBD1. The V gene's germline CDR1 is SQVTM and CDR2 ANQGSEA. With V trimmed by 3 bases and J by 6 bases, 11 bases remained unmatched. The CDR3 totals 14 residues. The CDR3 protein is CSVDIWTGGSEQYF. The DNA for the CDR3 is TGCAGCGTTGATATATGGACAGGAGGTTCCGAGCAGTACTTC.

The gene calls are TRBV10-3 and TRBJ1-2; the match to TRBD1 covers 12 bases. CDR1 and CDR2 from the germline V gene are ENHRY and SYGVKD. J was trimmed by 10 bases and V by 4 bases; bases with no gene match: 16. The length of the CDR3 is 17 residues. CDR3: CAISGSRDRGPSIYYTF. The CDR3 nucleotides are TGTGCCATCAGTGGGTCCCGGGACAGGGGGCCCTCGATCTACTACACCTTC.

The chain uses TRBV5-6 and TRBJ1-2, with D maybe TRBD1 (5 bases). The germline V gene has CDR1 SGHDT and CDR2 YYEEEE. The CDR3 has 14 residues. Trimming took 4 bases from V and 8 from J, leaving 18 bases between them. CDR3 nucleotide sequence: TGTGCCAGCAGCACCCCAGGGTCCCCGGGGGGCTACACCTTC. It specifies CASSTPGSPGGYTF.

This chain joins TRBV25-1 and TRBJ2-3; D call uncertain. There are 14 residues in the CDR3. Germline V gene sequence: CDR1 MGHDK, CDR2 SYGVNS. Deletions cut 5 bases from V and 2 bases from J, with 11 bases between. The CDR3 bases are TGTGCCAGCAGTAAGGTAGGGCACACAGATACGCAGTATTTT. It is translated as CASSKVGHTDTQYF. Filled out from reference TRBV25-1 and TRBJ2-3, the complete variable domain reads EADIYQTPRYLVIGTGKKITLECSQTMGHDKMYWYQQDPGMELHLIHYSYGVNSTEKGDLSSESTVSRIRTEHFPLTLESARPSHTSQYLCASSKVGHTDTQYFGPGTRLTVL.

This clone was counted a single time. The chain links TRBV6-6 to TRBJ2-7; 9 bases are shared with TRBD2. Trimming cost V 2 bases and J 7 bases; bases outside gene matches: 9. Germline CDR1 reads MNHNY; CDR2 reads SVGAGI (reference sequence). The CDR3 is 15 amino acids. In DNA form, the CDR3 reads TGTGCCAGCAGTTACAATGCGGGAGGGCCGGGGGAGCAGTACTTC. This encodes CASSYNAGGPGEQYF.

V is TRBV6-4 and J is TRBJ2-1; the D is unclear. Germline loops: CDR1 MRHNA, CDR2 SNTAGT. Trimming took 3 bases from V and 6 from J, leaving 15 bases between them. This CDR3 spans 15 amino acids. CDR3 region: CASSEDSGLLNEQFF. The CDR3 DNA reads TGTGCCAGCAGTGAGGATAGTGGATTACTCAATGAGCAGTTCTTC.

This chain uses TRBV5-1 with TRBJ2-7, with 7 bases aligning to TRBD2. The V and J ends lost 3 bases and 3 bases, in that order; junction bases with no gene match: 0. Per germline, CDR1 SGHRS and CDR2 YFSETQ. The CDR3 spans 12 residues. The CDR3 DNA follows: TGCGCCAGCAGCTGGGACTACTACGAGCAGTACTTC. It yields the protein CASSWDYYEQYF.

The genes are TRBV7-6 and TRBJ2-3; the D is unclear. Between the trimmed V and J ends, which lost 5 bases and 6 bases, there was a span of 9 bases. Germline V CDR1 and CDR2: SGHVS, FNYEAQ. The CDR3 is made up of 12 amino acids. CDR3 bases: TGTGCCAGCAGCCTCGTCGGGGATACGCAGTATTTT. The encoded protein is CASSLVGDTQYF. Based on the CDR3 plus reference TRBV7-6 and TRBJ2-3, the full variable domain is GAGVSQSPRYKVTKRGQDVALRCDPISGHVSLYWYRQALGQGPEFLTYFNYEAQQDKSGLPNDRFSAERPEGSISTLTIQRTEQRDSAMYRCASSLVGDTQYFGPGTRLTVL.